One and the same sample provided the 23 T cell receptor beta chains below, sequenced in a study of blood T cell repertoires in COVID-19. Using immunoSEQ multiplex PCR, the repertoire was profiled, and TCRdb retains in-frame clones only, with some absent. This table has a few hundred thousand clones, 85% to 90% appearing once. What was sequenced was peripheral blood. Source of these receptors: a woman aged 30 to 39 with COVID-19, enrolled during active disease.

CDR3 nucleotides: TGCGCCAGCAGTTCCTTGGACAGGGGAGGTGAAAAACTGTTTTTT. This encodes CASSSLDRGGEKLFF. The V and J genes are TRBV10-2 and TRBJ1-4; 9 positions agree with TRBD1. The V segment lost 5 bases and the J segment 7 bases; nucleotides outside the gene matches: 8. Germline V gives CDR1 WSHSY, CDR2 SAAADI. This CDR3 region has 15 residues.

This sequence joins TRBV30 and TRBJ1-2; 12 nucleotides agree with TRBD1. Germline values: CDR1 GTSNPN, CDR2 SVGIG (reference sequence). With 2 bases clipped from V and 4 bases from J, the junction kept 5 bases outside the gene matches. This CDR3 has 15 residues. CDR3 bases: TGTGCCTGGAGTCTCCGGGACAGGGGGCCCTATGGCTACACCTTC. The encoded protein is CAWSLRDRGPYGYTF. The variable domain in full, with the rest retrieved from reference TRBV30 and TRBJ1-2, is SQTIHQWPATLVQPVGSPLSLECTVEGTSNPNLYWYRQAAGRGLQLLFYSVGIGQISSEVPQNLSASRPQDRQFILSSKKLLLSDSGFYLCAWSLRDRGPYGYTFGSGTRLTVV.

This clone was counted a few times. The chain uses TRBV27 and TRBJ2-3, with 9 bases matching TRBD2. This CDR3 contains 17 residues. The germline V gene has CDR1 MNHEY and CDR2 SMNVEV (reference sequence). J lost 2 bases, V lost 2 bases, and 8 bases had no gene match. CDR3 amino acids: CASSLGTSFQLTDTQYF. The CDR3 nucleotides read TGTGCCAGCAGTTTAGGGACTAGCTTTCAACTCACAGATACGCAGTATTTT.

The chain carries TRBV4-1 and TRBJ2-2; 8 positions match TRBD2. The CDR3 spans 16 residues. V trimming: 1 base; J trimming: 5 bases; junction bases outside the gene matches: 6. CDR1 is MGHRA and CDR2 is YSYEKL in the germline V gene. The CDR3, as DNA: TGCGCCAGCAGCCAAGTAACCAGCGGGAGAACCGGGGAGCTGTTTTTT. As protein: CASSQVTSGRTGELFF.

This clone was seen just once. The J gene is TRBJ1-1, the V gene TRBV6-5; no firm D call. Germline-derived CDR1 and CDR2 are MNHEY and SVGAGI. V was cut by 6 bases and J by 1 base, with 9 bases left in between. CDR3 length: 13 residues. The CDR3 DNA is TGTGCCAGCAGACGAACTAAGAACACTGAAGCTTTCTTT. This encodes CASRRTKNTEAFF.

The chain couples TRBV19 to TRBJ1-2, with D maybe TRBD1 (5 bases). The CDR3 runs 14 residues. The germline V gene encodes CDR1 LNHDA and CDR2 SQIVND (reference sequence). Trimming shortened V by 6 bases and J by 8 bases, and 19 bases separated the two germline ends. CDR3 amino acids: CASRASSTDTGYTF. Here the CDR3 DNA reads TGTGCCAGTAGGGCGTCCTCGACAGACACCGGCTACACCTTC.

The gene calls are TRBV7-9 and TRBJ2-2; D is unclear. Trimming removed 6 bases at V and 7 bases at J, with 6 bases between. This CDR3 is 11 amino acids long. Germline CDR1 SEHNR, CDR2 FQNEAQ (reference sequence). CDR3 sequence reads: CASSSGGELFF. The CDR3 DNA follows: TGTGCCAGCAGTTCCGGCGGGGAGCTGTTTTTT.

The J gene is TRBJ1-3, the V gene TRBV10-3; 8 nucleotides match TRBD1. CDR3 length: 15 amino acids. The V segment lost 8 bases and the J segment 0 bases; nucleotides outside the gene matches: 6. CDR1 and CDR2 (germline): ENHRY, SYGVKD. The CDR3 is CAIGTGDYSGNTIYF. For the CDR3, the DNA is TGTGCCATCGGGACAGGTGACTACTCTGGAAACACCATATATTTT.

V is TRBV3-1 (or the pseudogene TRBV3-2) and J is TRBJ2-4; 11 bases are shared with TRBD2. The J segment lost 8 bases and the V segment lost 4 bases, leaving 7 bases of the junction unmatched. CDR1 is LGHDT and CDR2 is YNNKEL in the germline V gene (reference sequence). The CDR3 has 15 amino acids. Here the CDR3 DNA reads TGTGCCAGCAGCCCCCGGCTAGCGGGAGGATACATTCAGTACTTC. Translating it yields CASSPRLAGGYIQYF.

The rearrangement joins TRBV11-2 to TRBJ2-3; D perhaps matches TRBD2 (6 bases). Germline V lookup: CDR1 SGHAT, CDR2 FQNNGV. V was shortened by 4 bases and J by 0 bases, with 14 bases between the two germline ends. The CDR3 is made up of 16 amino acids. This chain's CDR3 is CASSSRWDSSTDTQYF. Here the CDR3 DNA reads TGTGCCAGCAGCTCCCGTTGGGACTCTAGCACAGATACGCAGTATTTT.

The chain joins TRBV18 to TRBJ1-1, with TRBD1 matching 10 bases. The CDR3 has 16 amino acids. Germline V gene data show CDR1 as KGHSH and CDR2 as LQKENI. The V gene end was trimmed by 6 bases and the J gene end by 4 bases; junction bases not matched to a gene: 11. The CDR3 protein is CASSPWRQGASTEAFF. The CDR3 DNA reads TGTGCCAGCTCCCCCTGGAGACAGGGGGCGAGCACTGAAGCTTTCTTT.

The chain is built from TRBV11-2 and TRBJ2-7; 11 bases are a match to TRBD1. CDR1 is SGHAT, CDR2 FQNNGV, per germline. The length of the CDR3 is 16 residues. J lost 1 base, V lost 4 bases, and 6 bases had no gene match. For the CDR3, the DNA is TGTGCCAGCAGCTCCAAGGGACAGGGGGGATCCTACGAGCAGTACTTC. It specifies CASSSKGQGGSYEQYF.

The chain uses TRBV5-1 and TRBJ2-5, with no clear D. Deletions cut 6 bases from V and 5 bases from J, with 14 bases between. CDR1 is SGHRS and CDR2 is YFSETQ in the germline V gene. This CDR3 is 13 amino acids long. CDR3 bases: TGCGCCAGCACCCCTAGGAGTTCGGAGACCCAGTACTTC. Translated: CASTPRSSETQYF.

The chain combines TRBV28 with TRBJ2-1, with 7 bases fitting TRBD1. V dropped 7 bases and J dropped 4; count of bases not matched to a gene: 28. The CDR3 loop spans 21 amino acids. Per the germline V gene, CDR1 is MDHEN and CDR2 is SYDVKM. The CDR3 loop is CASTLTSFFGPTGTEYNEQFF. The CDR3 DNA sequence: TGTGCCAGCACCTTGACCTCGTTTTTCGGCCCGACCGGGACAGAGTACAATGAGCAGTTCTTC.

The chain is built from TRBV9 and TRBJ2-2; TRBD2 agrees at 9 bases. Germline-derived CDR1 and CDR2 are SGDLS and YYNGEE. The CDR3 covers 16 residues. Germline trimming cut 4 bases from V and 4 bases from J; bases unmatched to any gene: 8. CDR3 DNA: TGTGCCAGCAGCCCGTCCGGGACTAGCTCCACCGGGGAGCTGTTTTTT. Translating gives CASSPSGTSSTGELFF.

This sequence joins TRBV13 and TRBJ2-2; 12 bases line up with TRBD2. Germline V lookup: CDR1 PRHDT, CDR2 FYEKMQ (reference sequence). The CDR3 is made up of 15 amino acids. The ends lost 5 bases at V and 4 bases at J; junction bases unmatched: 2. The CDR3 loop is CASSQTSGSTGELFF. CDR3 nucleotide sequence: TGTGCCAGCAGCCAGACTAGCGGGAGCACCGGGGAGCTGTTTTTT.

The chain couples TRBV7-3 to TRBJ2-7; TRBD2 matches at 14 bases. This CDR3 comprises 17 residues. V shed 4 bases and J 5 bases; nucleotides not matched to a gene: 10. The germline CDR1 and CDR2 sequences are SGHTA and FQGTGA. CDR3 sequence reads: CASSSGTSGRRRNEQYF. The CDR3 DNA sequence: TGTGCCAGCAGCTCCGGGACTAGCGGGAGAAGGCGAAACGAGCAGTACTTC.

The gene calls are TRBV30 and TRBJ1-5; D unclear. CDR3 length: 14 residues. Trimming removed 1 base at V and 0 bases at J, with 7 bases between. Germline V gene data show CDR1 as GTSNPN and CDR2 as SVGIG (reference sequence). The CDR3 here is CAWSELNSNQPQHF. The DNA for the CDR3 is TGTGCCTGGAGTGAACTTAATAGCAATCAGCCCCAGCATTTT.

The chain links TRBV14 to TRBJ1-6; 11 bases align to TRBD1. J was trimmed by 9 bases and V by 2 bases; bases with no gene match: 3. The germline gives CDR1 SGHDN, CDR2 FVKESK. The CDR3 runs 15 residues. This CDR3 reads CASSQWGQGGSPLHF. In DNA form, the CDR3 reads TGTGCCAGCAGCCAATGGGGACAGGGGGGTTCACCCCTCCACTTT.

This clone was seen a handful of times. The CDR3 is CASSSLGGASSYNSPLHF. The CDR3 DNA reads as TGTGCCAGCAGCTCACTAGGAGGGGCCAGCTCCTATAATTCACCCCTCCACTTT. This rearrangement joins TRBV5-4 to TRBJ1-6; D perhaps matches TRBD1 (5 bases). The CDR3 consists of 18 residues. Between the trimmed V and J ends, which lost 3 bases and 0 bases, there was a span of 16 bases. The germline V gene encodes CDR1 SGHNT and CDR2 YYREEE (reference sequence).

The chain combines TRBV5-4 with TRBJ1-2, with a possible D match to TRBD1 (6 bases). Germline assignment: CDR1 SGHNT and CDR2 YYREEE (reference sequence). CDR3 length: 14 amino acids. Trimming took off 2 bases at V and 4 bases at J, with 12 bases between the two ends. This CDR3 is CASSFQQGGYGYTF. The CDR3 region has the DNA TGTGCCAGCAGCTTCCAACAGGGCGGCTATGGCTACACCTTC. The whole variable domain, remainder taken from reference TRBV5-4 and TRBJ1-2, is ETGVTQSPTHLIKTRGQQVTLRCSSQSGHNTVSWYQQALGQGPQFIFQYYREEENGRGNFPPRFSGLQFPNYSSELNVNALELDDSALYLCASSFQQGGYGYTFGSGTRLTVV.

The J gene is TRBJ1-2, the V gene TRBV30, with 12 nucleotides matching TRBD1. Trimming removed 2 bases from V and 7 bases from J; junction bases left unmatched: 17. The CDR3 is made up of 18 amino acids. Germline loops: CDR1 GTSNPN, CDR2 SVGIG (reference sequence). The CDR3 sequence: CAWSHDLVPGQGASGYTF. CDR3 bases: TGTGCCTGGAGTCACGACCTCGTCCCGGGACAGGGGGCGTCTGGCTACACCTTC.

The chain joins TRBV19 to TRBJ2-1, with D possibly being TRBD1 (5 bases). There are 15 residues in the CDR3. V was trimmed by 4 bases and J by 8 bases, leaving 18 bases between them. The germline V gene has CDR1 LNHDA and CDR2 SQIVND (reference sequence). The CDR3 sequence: CASSTLGAVRDEQFF. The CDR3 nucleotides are TGTGCCAGTAGTACTTTAGGGGCCGTCCGGGATGAGCAGTTCTTC.